Each of the 8 T cell receptor beta chains below was sequenced from the same sample in a study of shared clonotypes between healthy human individuals. TCRdb's table, derived via immunoSEQ multiplex PCR, lists solely in-frame clones and lacks some. Among 950,000 to 1,100,000 clones listed, approximately 72% were seen once. Sequences were obtained from memory CD4+ T cells sorted from blood. Specified subset: CD45RA-negative fraction. All receptors derive from a man aged 18-30 years in good health.

The chain carries TRBV9 and TRBJ2-7; TRBD1 agrees at 8 bases. Looked up from germline, CDR1 is SGDLS and CDR2 is YYNGEE. J was trimmed by 7 bases and V by 4 bases; bases with no gene match: 13. CDR3 length: 15 residues. DNA for the CDR3: TGTGCCAGCAGCCCCCAACCGGGACAGGTTAGGGAGCAGTACTTC. As protein: CASSPQPGQVREQYF.

The chain has TRBV5-1 and TRBJ1-2; 7 bases align to TRBD1. This CDR3 is 14 amino acids long. CDR1 SGHRS and CDR2 YFSETQ come from the germline V gene. The junction had 7 bases not matched to a gene; V was cut back by 0 bases and J by 8 bases. CDR3 DNA: TGCGCCAGCAGCTTGGATATAGGGGGCAGAGGCTACACCTTC. As protein: CASSLDIGGRGYTF.

The rearrangement links TRBV5-1 to TRBJ2-3, with TRBD2 matching 11 bases. Trimming removed 3 bases from V and 0 bases from J; junction bases left unmatched: 9. CDR1 is SGHRS and CDR2 is YFSETQ in the germline V gene. This CDR3 is built from 18 residues. The CDR3 loop is CASSSLAGGISSTDTQYF. In DNA, the CDR3 is TGCGCCAGCAGCTCGTTAGCGGGAGGGATCTCTAGCACAGATACGCAGTATTTT.

CDR3 in amino acids: CASSVGQPSYEQYF. CDR3 in DNA: TGTGCCAGCAGTGTGGGACAGCCCTCCTACGAGCAGTACTTC. The chain is built from TRBV6-1 and TRBJ2-7, with TRBD1 matching over 7 bases. This CDR3 comprises 14 residues. The V segment lost 4 bases and the J segment 0 bases; nucleotides outside the gene matches: 3. From germline, CDR1 is MNHNS and CDR2 SASEGT.

V usage is TRBV6-1 and J usage is TRBJ1-2; 8 nucleotides line up with TRBD1. J lost 12 bases, V lost 6 bases, and 9 bases had no gene match. This CDR3 spans 12 amino acids. Germline V gene data show CDR1 as MNHNS and CDR2 as SASEGT. CDR3 loop: CASSHPRGQDTF. Here the CDR3 DNA reads TGTGCCAGCAGCCATCCCAGGGGGCAGGACACCTTC.

The V call is TRBV30, the J call TRBJ1-1; no reliable D call. This CDR3 is built from 15 residues. Germline CDR1 is GTSNPN and CDR2 is SVGIG (reference sequence). V shed 1 base and J shed 2 bases, with 14 bases lying between them. CDR3 nucleotide sequence: TGTGCCTGGAGTGCCCGGGAATTGACAAACACTGAAGCTTTCTTT. It yields the protein CAWSARELTNTEAFF.

The rearrangement links TRBV5-1 to TRBJ2-7, with D perhaps matching TRBD1 (6 bases). This CDR3 contains 15 residues. CDR1 SGHRS and CDR2 YFSETQ come from the germline V gene. V was clipped by 0 bases and J by 0 bases, with 10 bases between them. The DNA of the CDR3 is TGCGCCAGCAGCTTGGGACAGGACTCCTCCTACGAGCAGTACTTC. It encodes CASSLGQDSSYEQYF.

The genes are TRBV7-2 and TRBJ2-5, with D uncertain. Germline CDR1 and CDR2: SGHTA and FQGNSA. The length of the CDR3 is 12 residues. Trimming stripped 2 bases from V and 7 bases from J, with 8 bases between. This CDR3 reads CASSLLSATQYF. In DNA, the CDR3 is TGTGCCAGCAGCTTACTATCCGCGACCCAGTACTTC.